This T cell receptor (beta chain) emerged from a study of control samples from healthy donors and cancer patients. Trimming removed 0 bases at V and 7 bases at J, with 13 bases between. This CDR3 spans 14 amino acids. Looked up from germline, CDR1 is SGDLS and CDR2 is YYNGEE. The protocol was immunoSEQ multiplex PCR, while the TCRdb copy is restricted to in-frame clones and leaves out a portion. Among approximately 84,000 clones listed, approximately 82% were seen once. The rearrangement links TRBV9 to TRBJ1-2; D gene ambiguous. The sequencing sample was made of blood. The sequence derives from a woman aged 55-69 years in good health. The CDR3 loop reads CASSVVRALAGYTF. CDR3 bases: TGTGCCAGCAGCGTAGTCCGGGCCTTAGCTGGCTACACCTTC.